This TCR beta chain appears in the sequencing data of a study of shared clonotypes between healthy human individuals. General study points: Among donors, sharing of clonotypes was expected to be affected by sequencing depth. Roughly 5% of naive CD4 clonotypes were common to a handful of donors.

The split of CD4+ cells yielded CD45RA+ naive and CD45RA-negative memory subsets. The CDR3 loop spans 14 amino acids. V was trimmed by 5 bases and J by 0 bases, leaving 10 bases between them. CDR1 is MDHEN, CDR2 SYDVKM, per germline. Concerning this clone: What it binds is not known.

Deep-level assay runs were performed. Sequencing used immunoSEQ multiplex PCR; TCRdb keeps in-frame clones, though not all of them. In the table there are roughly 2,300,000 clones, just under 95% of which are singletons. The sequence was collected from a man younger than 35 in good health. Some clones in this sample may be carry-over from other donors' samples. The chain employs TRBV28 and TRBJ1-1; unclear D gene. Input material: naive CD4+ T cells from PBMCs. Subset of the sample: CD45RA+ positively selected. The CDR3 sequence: CASSTESMNTEAFF. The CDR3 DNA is TGTGCCAGCAGTACAGAGTCCATGAACACTGAAGCTTTCTTT. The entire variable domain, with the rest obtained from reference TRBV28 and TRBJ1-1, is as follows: DVKVTQSSRYLVKRTGEKVFLECVQDMDHENMFWYRQDPGLGLRLIYFSYDVKMKEKGDIPEGYSVSREKKERFSLILESASTNQTSMYLCASSTESMNTEAFFGQGTRLTVV.